A single sample is the source of the 22 T cell receptor beta chains below, sequenced in a study of tumor-infiltrating lymphocytes in primary liver carcinoma. From 400 to 550 ng total RNA, TCR beta cDNA was generated with a primer in the constant region. Three nested multiplex PCR rounds, a slightly modified ARM-PCR method, built the TCR beta libraries. The first two PCR rounds used TRBV1-TRBV30 forward primers with a C-beta reverse primer, around 10 cycles each. In TCRdb, the multiplex PCR reads were re-called with MiXCR into one record per CDR3 protein. Of around 330,000 distinct CDR3 sequences listed, 65% are singletons. They got blood RNA out of unsorted whole blood and also pulled out germline DNA. The sequenced sample consisted of peripheral blood. These TCRs come from a man between 35 and 55 years old with primary liver carcinoma and hepatitis B virus infection.

On this clonotype itself: Possible read error: a much larger clone is one base away. The V gene is TRBV4-1, the J gene TRBJ2-7; TRBD1 agrees at 9 bases. V shed 4 bases, J shed 5 bases, and the junction held 6 bases outside the gene matches. The length of the CDR3 is 14 residues. Germline V gene sequence: CDR1 MGHRA, CDR2 YSYEKL. CDR3 bases: TGCGCCAGCAGCCTCGGACAGGGGACCAACGAGCAGTACTTC. Protein: CASSLGQGTNEQYF.

With regard to this clonotype: At one of its ends the junction is not consistent with the germline gene, which may arise from a read error. This chain uses TRBV12-3 or TRBV12-4 with TRBJ2-1; D gene uncertain. The CDR3 loop spans 11 amino acids. CDR3 in amino acids: CASTSKNEQSF. The DNA for the CDR3 is TGTGCCAGCACTAGTAAGAATGAGCAGTCCTTC.

This clonotype was detected ten times or more. The DNA for the CDR3 is TGCGCCAGCAGCCAAGCGCGTGACTTCTCCTACGAGCAGTACTTC. Protein product: CASSQARDFSYEQYF. The rearrangement links TRBV4-3 to TRBJ2-7; D not certain. The V and J ends lost 1 base and 0 bases respectively, with 10 bases between them. The CDR3 runs 15 residues. Per germline, CDR1 LGHNA and CDR2 YSLEER.

With regard to this clonotype: Since a much larger clone is just one base distant, this may be a read error. The J gene is TRBJ2-5, the V gene TRBV10-3; D tentatively reads TRBD1 or TRBD2 (5 bases each). This CDR3 spans 16 amino acids. The germline V gene encodes CDR1 ENHRY and CDR2 SYGVKD. Trimming shortened V by 4 bases and J by 7 bases, and 22 bases separated the two germline ends. CDR3 protein: CAISGSRDPALLTQYF. The CDR3 nucleotides are TGTGCCATCAGTGGGTCGAGGGACCCCGCTTTATTGACCCAGTACTTC.

With respect to this clonotype: At one end the junction does not follow the germline gene, possibly because of a read error. The chain carries TRBV12-3 or TRBV12-4 and TRBJ2-5; no reliable D call. The CDR3 has 13 amino acids. CDR3 region: CASCLAGTETQYF. CDR3 bases: TGTGCCAGCTGTTTAGCAGGCACTGAGACCCAGTACTTC.

A word on this clonotype: Since a much larger clone is just one base distant, this may be a read error. The chain links TRBV4-2 to TRBJ2-5, with D possibly matching TRBD1 (6 bases). CDR1 and CDR2 (germline): LGHNA, YNFKEQ. V lost 3 bases and J 5 bases, leaving 19 bases between the germline ends. This CDR3 has 16 residues. The CDR3 nucleotides read TGTGCCAGCAGCCATGACGACAGGAAAGGGGAGGAGACCCAGTACTTC. This translates into CASSHDDRKGEETQYF.

As for this clonotype: A much larger clone is a single base away; this may be a read error. The V gene is TRBV5-1, the J gene TRBJ1-1; weak D call: TRBD1 (5 bases). Germline CDR1 is SGHRS and CDR2 is YFSETQ. CDR3 length: 13 residues. Trimming pared 0 bases from V and 8 bases from J, leaving 11 bases between. CDR3 nucleotide sequence: TGCGCCAGCAGCTTGGTCACATGGGGCGAAGCTTTCTTT. This encodes CASSLVTWGEAFF.

To note about this clonotype: The conserved final phenylalanine or tryptophan is absent from the CDR3, which likely points to a read error. The V call is TRBV2, the J call TRBJ2-1, with TRBD2 identical over 11 bases. Germline lookup yields CDR1 SNHLY and CDR2 FYNNEI. The CDR3 has 12 amino acids. The V gene end was trimmed by 11 bases and the J gene end by 10 bases; junction bases not matched to a gene: 7. CDR3 sequence: CALRLAGGEQFS. CDR3 bases: TGTGCCCTTCGGCTAGCGGGAGGAGAGCAGTTCTCC.

The sample holds many counts of this clonotype. V is TRBV10-3 and J is TRBJ2-1; 8 bases agree with TRBD2. CDR1 is ENHRY, CDR2 SYGVKD, per germline. The CDR3 totals 15 residues. V shed 8 bases, J shed 0 bases, and the junction held 6 bases outside the gene matches. CDR3 in amino acids: CAISIAGRSYNEQFF. CDR3 sequence (DNA): TGTGCCATCTCAATAGCGGGGCGCTCCTACAATGAGCAGTTCTTC.

This clonotype has just a few counts. This chain joins TRBV25-1 and TRBJ1-2; D is undetermined. The CDR3 spans 12 residues. CDR1 is MGHDK, CDR2 SYGVNS, per germline. V shed 3 bases and J shed 3 bases, with 5 bases lying between them. CDR3 amino acids: CASSERDYGYTF. The CDR3 nucleotides are TGTGCCAGCAGTGAGCGGGACTATGGCTACACCTTC.

Of note for this clonotype: The junction does not match germline at one end; this may be a read error. V is TRBV11-2 and J is TRBJ2-7, with D unresolved. The CDR3 length is 13 residues. Germline V CDR1 and CDR2: SGHAT, FQNNGV. The CDR3 reads CVSSLDRPYKQYF. As DNA, the CDR3 is TGTGTCAGCAGCTTAGACCGCCCCTACAAGCAGTACTTC.

This chain joins TRBV5-1 and TRBJ2-1; TRBD2 might be the D (5 bases). This CDR3 contains 15 residues. CDR1 is SGHRS, CDR2 YFSETQ, per germline. V dropped 0 bases and J dropped 2 bases, with 9 bases sitting between them. Written as DNA, the CDR3 is TGCGCCAGCAGCTTGGAGGACTCGACCTACAATGAGCAGTTCTTC. Translating it yields CASSLEDSTYNEQFF. Based on the CDR3 plus reference TRBV5-1 and TRBJ2-1, the full variable domain is KAGVTQTPRYLIKTRGQQVTLSCSPISGHRSVSWYQQTPGQGLQFLFEYFSETQRNKGNFPGRFSGRQFSNSRSEMNVSTLELGDSALYLCASSLEDSTYNEQFFGPGTRLTVL.

The sample holds one count of this clonotype. A junction boundary mismatches the germline segment, possibly from a read error. The rearrangement links TRBV4-1 to TRBJ1-6; D perhaps matches TRBD1 (5 bases). Germline CDR1 MGHRA, CDR2 YSYEKL. The CDR3 has 18 amino acids. CDR3 in amino acids: CASSQVQAKCLQGSPLHF. DNA for the CDR3: TGCGCCAGTAGCCAAGTTCAAGCTAAATGCCTCCAGGGTTCACCCCTCCACTTT.

The chain employs TRBV6-2 or TRBV6-3 and TRBJ2-1; 9 nucleotides align to TRBD2. The CDR3 is made up of 16 amino acids. Unmatched junction bases numbered 10, after V lost 0 bases and J lost 10 bases. CDR1 MNHEY and CDR2 SVGEGT come from the germline V gene. In nucleotides, the CDR3 is TGTGCCAGCAGTTACTCGAGGGTAGCGGGGGAGTTCGAGCAGTTCTTC. Its translation: CASSYSRVAGEFEQFF.

Turning to this clonotype: A much more abundant neighbour one base away suggests this may be a read error. The CDR3 end shows no conserved phenylalanine or tryptophan, and so a read error is likely. V usage is TRBV6-2 or TRBV6-3 and J usage is TRBJ2-4; D gene ambiguous. Germline CDR1 reads MNHEY; CDR2 reads SVGEGT. Trimming removed 10 bases at V and 8 bases at J, with 18 bases between. This CDR3 region has 13 residues. CDR3 nucleotide sequence: TGTGCCACCGCTCGCCACTACCCTGACATTCAGTACATC. Translated: CATARHYPDIQYI.

A word on this clonotype: This could be a read error, since a much larger clone is one nucleotide away. The chain has TRBV5-4 and TRBJ2-3; D may be TRBD2 (5 bases). Deletions cut 4 bases from V and 1 base from J, with 13 bases between. The CDR3 loop spans 15 amino acids. Per the germline V gene, CDR1 is SGHNT and CDR2 is YYREEE (reference sequence). CDR3 coding DNA: TGTGCCAGCAGCCCCGTAGTGGGAGGCACAGATACGCAGTATTTT. Translation gives CASSPVVGGTDTQYF.

Concerning this clonotype itself: This may be a read error: a much more frequent sequence differs by one nucleotide. The chain recombines TRBV12-3 or TRBV12-4 with TRBJ1-4, with unresolved D. The V gene lost 5 bases and the J gene lost 7 bases, with 20 bases spanning the gap. This CDR3 region has 16 residues. CDR3 nucleotide sequence: TGTGCCAGCAGTACGATGCGGACGCTCCGGAGTGAAAAACTGTTTTTT. Protein product: CASSTMRTLRSEKLFF.

This clonotype was seen repeatedly, ten times or more. V gene TRBV11-2 combines with J gene TRBJ2-5; 14 bases agree with TRBD2. Germline CDR1 is SGHAT and CDR2 is FQNNGV. With 4 bases clipped from V and 4 bases from J, the junction kept 8 bases outside the gene matches. The CDR3 extends over 17 amino acids. CDR3 coding DNA: TGTGCCAGCAGCTCTCGACTAGCGGGAGGGCCTAGAGAGACCCAGTACTTC. Amino acids: CASSSRLAGGPRETQYF.

This clonotype has a single count. The chain uses TRBV5-4 and TRBJ1-1; a possible D gene is TRBD1 (6 bases). The CDR3 has 14 amino acids. The V and J ends lost 5 bases and 4 bases respectively, with 15 bases between them. The germline CDR1 and CDR2 sequences are SGHNT and YYREEE (reference sequence). In DNA, the CDR3 is TGTGCCAGCAGTTGGGAGCGGGGGGCCACTGAAGCTTTCTTT. Its translation is CASSWERGATEAFF.

This sequence joins TRBV6-1 and TRBJ1-6, with 8 bases lining up with TRBD1. V gave up 6 bases and J gave up 9 bases; unmatched junction bases: 7. The CDR3 loop spans 14 amino acids. The germline V gene encodes CDR1 MNHNS and CDR2 SASEGT. The CDR3, as DNA: TGTGCCAGCAGAAATACAGGGGGTATTTCACCCCTCCACTTT. It codes for CASRNTGGISPLHF.

About this clonotype: Mismatch with germline at one junction end may stem from a read error. This chain connects TRBV11-2 to TRBJ2-7; no reliable D call. The CDR3 is made up of 13 amino acids. Germline V CDR1 and CDR2: SGHAT, FQNNGV. The CDR3 protein is CASSRAERYDQYF. The CDR3, as DNA: TGTGCTAGCAGCCGAGCTGAACGCTACGATCAGTACTTC.

The V gene is TRBV7-9, the J gene TRBJ2-5; 8 nucleotides align to TRBD2. The CDR3 totals 17 residues. V lost 5 bases and J lost 0; bases outside the gene matches: 11. Germline V CDR1 and CDR2: SEHNR, FQNEAQ (reference sequence). CDR3 protein: CASSPGITSGYQETQYF. CDR3 nucleotide sequence: TGTGCCAGCAGCCCGGGCATTACTAGCGGCTACCAAGAGACCCAGTACTTC. Full variable domain (outside the CDR3, taken from reference TRBV7-9 and TRBJ2-5): DTGVSQNPRHKITKRGQNVTFRCDPISEHNRLYWYRQTLGQGPEFLTYFQNEAQLEKSRLLSDRFSAERPKGSFSTLEIQRTEQGDSAMYLCASSPGITSGYQETQYFGPGTRLLVL.